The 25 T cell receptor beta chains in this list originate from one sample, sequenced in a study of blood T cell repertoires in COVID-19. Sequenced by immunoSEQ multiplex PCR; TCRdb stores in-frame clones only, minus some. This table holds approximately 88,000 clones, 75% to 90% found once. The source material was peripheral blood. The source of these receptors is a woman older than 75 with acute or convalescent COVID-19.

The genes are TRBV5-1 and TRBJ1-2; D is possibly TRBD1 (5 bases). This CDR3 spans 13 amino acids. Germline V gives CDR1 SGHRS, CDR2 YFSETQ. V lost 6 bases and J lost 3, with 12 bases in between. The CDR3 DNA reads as TGCGCCAGCACCCAGGGCGGTGACTATGGCTACACCTTC. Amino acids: CASTQGGDYGYTF.

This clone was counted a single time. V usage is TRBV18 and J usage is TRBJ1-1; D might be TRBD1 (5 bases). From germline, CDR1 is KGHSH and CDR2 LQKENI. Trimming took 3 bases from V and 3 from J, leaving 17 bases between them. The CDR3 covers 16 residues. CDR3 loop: CASSPDVGVGYTEAFF. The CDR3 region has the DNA TGTGCCAGCTCACCCGACGTAGGGGTTGGATACACTGAAGCTTTCTTT.

The CDR3 DNA reads TGTGCCAGTAGTAAGAAGGGGGAAAAACTGTTTTTT. Its protein is CASSKKGEKLFF. V is TRBV19 and J is TRBJ1-4; D is possibly TRBD1 (5 bases). The CDR3 loop spans 12 amino acids. Germline-derived CDR1 and CDR2 are LNHDA and SQIVND (reference sequence). V was shortened by 4 bases and J by 8 bases, with 8 bases between the two germline ends.

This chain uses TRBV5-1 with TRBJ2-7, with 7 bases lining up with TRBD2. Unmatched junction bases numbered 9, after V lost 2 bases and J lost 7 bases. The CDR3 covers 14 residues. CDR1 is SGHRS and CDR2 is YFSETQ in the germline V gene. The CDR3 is CASSFVAGEKEQYF. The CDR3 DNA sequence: TGCGCCAGCAGCTTTGTCGCGGGAGAGAAGGAGCAGTACTTC.

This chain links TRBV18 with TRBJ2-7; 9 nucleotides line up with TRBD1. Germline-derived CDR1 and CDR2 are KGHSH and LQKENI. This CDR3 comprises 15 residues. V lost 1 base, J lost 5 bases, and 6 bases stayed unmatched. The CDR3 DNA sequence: TGTGCCAGCTCACCACGGGGACAGGGCCTTGACGAGCAGTACTTC. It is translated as CASSPRGQGLDEQYF.

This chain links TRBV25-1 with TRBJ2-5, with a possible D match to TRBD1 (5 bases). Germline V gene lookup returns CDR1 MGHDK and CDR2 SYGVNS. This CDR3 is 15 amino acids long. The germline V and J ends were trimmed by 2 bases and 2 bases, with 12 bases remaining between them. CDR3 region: CASSEGTGPQETQYF. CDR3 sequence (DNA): TGTGCCAGCAGTGAAGGAACAGGACCTCAAGAGACCCAGTACTTC.

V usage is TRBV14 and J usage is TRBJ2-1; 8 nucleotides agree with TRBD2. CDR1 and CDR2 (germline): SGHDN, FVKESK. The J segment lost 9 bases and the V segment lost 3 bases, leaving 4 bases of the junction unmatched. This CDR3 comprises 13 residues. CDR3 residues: CASSQGLVAEQFF. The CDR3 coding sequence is TGTGCCAGCAGCCAGGGACTAGTGGCTGAGCAGTTCTTC.

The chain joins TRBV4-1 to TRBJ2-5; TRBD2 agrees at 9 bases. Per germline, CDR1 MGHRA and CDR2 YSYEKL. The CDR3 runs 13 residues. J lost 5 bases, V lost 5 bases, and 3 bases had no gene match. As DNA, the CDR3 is TGCGCCAGCAGCTACCTAGCGGGGGAGACCCAGTACTTC. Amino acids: CASSYLAGETQYF.

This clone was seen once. The CDR3 region has the DNA TGTGCCAGCAGTTACTCGGAGGTGTACACTGAAGCTTTCTTT. This sequence encodes CASSYSEVYTEAFF. The rearrangement joins TRBV6-5 to TRBJ1-1; D gene ambiguous. V was clipped by 0 bases and J by 3 bases, with 8 bases between them. The CDR3 has 14 amino acids. CDR1 is MNHEY and CDR2 is SVGAGI in the germline V gene.

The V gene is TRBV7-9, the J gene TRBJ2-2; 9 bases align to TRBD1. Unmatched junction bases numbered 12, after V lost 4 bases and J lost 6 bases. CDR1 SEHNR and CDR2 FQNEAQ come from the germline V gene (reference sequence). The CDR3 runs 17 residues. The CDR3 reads CASSSAGTGKRAGELFF. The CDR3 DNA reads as TGTGCCAGCAGCTCCGCGGGGACAGGGAAGAGGGCCGGGGAGCTGTTTTTT. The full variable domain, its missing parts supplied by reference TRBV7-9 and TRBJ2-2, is DTGVSQNPRHKITKRGQNVTFRCDPISEHNRLYWYRQTLGQGPEFLTYFQNEAQLEKSRLLSDRFSAERPKGSFSTLEIQRTEQGDSAMYLCASSSAGTGKRAGELFFGEGSRLTVL.

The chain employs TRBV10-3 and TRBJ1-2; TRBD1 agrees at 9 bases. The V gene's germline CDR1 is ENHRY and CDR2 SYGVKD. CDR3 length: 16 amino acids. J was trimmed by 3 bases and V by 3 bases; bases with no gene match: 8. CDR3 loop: CAISELPGQGDYGYTF. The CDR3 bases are TGTGCCATCAGTGAACTGCCGGGACAGGGCGACTATGGCTACACCTTC.

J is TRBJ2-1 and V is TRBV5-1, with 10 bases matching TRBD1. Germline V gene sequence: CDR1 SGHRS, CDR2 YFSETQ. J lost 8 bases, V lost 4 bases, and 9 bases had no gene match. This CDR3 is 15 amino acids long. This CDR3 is CASSKGDRGRDEQFF. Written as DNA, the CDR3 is TGCGCCAGCAGCAAAGGGGACAGGGGAAGGGATGAGCAGTTCTTC.

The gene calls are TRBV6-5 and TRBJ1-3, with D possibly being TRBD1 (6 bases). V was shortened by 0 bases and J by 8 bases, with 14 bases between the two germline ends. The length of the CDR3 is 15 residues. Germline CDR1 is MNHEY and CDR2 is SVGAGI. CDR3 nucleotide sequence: TGTGCCAGCAGTTACTCGAACAGGGCATTTGACACCATATATTTT. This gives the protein CASSYSNRAFDTIYF.

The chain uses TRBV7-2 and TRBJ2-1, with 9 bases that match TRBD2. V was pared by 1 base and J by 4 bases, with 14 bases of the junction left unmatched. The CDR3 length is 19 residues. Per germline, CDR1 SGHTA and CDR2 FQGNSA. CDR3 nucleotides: TGTGCCAGCAGCTTAGTACGCCCTCGGGGTAGCGGGAGATACAATGAGCAGTTCTTC. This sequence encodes CASSLVRPRGSGRYNEQFF. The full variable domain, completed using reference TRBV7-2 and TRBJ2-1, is GAGVSQSPSNKVTEKGKDVELRCDPISGHTALYWYRQSLGQGLEFLIYFQGNSAPDKSGLPSDRFSAERTGGSVSTLTIQRTQQEDSAVYLCASSLVRPRGSGRYNEQFFGPGTRLTVL.

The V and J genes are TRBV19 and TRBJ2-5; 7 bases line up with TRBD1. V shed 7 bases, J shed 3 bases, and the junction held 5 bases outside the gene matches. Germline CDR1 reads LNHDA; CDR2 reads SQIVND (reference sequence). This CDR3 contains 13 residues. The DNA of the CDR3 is TGTGCCAGTACCTCGACAGGGAAAGAGACCCAGTACTTC. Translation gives CASTSTGKETQYF.

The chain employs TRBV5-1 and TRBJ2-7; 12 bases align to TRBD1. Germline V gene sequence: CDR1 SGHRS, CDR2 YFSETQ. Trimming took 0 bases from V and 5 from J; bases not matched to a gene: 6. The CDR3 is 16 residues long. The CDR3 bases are TGCGCCAGCAGCTTGGGACCGGGACAGGGGGCCCACGAGCAGTACTTC. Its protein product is CASSLGPGQGAHEQYF.

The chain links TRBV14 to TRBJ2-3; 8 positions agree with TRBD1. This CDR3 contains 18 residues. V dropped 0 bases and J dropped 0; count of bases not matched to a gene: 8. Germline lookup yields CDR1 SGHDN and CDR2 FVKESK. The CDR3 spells CASSQDLPGQGSTDTQYF. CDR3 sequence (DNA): TGTGCCAGCAGCCAAGATCTCCCTGGACAGGGAAGCACAGATACGCAGTATTTT.

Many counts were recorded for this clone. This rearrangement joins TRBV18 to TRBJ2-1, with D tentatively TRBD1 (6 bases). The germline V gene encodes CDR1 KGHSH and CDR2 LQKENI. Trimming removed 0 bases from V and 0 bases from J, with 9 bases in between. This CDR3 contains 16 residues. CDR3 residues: CASSPPDRRSYNEQFF. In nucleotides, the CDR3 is TGTGCCAGCTCACCACCAGACAGGCGCTCCTACAATGAGCAGTTCTTC.

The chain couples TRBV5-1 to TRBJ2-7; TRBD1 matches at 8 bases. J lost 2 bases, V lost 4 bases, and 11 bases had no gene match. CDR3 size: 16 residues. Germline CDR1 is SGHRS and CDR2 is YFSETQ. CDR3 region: CASSAGLGQETYEQYF. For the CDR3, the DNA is TGCGCCAGCAGCGCTGGTCTGGGACAGGAAACCTACGAGCAGTACTTC.

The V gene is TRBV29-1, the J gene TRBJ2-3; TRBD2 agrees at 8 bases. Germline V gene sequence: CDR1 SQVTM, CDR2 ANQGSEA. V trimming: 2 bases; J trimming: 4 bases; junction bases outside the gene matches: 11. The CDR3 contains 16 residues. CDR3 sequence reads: CSVESWERGRADTQYF. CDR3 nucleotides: TGCAGCGTTGAATCTTGGGAGCGGGGGAGAGCAGATACGCAGTATTTT.

CDR3 sequence reads: CASSLGEGAFF. In DNA form, the CDR3 reads TGTGCCAGCAGCCTCGGGGAGGGAGCTTTCTTT. This chain links TRBV7-2 with TRBJ1-1; D remains unclear. Looked up from germline, CDR1 is SGHTA and CDR2 is FQGNSA. There are 11 residues in the CDR3. V lost 5 bases to trimming and J lost 10 bases, with 11 bases between them. Using reference TRBV7-2 and TRBJ1-1 for the parts outside the CDR3, the full variable domain is GAGVSQSPSNKVTEKGKDVELRCDPISGHTALYWYRQSLGQGLEFLIYFQGNSAPDKSGLPSDRFSAERTGGSVSTLTIQRTQQEDSAVYLCASSLGEGAFFGQGTRLTVV.

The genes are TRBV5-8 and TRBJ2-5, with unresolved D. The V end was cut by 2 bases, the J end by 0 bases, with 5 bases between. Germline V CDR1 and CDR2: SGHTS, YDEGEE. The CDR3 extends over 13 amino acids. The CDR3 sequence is CASSFYNQETQYF. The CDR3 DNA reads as TGTGCCAGCAGCTTTTACAACCAAGAGACCCAGTACTTC.

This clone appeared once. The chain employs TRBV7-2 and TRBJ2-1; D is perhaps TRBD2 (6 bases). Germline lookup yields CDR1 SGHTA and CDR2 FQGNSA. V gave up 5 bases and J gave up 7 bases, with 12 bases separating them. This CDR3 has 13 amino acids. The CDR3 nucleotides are TGTGCCAGCAGCCCAGGACTATTGAATGAGCAGTTCTTC. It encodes CASSPGLLNEQFF.

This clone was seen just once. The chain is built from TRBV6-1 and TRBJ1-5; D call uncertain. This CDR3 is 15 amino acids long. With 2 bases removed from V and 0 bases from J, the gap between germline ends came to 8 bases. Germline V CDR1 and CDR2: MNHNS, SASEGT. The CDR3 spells CASSELLYSNQPQHF. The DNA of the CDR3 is TGTGCCAGCAGTGAATTACTTTATAGCAATCAGCCCCAGCATTTT.

The CDR3 DNA reads TGCAGCGTTGAAGGACAGGGCATCACCGGGGAGCTGTTTTTT. This translates into CSVEGQGITGELFF. V is TRBV29-1 and J is TRBJ2-2, with 7 bases identical to TRBD1. The CDR3 runs to 14 residues. The V gene's germline CDR1 is SQVTM and CDR2 ANQGSEA. The junction had 3 bases not matched to a gene; V was cut back by 1 base and J by 4 bases.